The T cell receptor (beta chain) described here comes from a study of CD8+ T cells in alopecia areata. Overall study: Transfer of skin from roughly 6-12-month-old C3H/HeJ graft donors with spontaneous alopecia was made to roughly 7-10-week-old female C3H/HeJ mice. Study-wide results and limits: More clonal than normal scalp was lesional scalp, particularly alopecia totalis/universalis. Possibly as an HLA-related effect, TCR sharing across patients appeared less clear than in mice. Sequences from scalp samples also cover resident alphabeta T cells of normal skin.

Of note for this clone: Its target is unknown. The gene symbols are mouse symbols. The read falls 4 residues short of the CDR3 end, and the missing part is taken from the germline J gene.

Reverse transcription of extracted RNA yielded cDNA, which provided the sequencing template. The assay was immunoSEQ multiplex PCR, and TCRdb's table has in-frame clones only and misses some. The sample contains approximately 19,000 clones, none occurring once; around 33% lies in the top ten. CDR1 NNHNN and CDR2 SYGAGS come from the germline V gene (reference sequence). This CDR3 is 14 amino acids long. With 5 bases removed from V and 0 bases from J, the gap between germline ends came to 10 bases. Cutaneous lymph node cells were pooled, and they were sorted using CD4, CD8alpha, NKG2D, NKG2ACE and other markers.

The receptor's source is a C3H/HeJ mouse with alopecia areata. The MHC haplotype of the strain is H2-k. The sample was CD8+ T cells sorted from a lymph node. The chain uses TRBV13-2 and TRBJ2-5, with TRBD2 as a possible D gene (6 bases). This chain's CDR3 is CASGHWANQDTQYF. CDR3 DNA (partial): TGTGCCAGCGGACACTGGGCTAACCAAGAC.